These 25 T cell receptor beta chains originate from one sample sequenced in a study of blood T cell repertoires in COVID-19. Assay: immunoSEQ multiplex PCR; the TCRdb copy retains only in-frame clones and omits some. The data contain about 480,000 clones, roughly 88% of them singletons. Sequencing was carried out using PBMCs or T cells enriched from blood (not recorded which). The receptors derive from a woman between 40 and 50 years old who had recovered from COVID-19.

This rearrangement joins TRBV3-1 (or the pseudogene TRBV3-2) to TRBJ1-2; 8 nucleotides agree with TRBD1. The CDR3 is 15 residues long. Germline CDR1 and CDR2: LGHDT and YNNKEL (reference sequence). With V trimmed by 0 bases and J by 8 bases, 8 bases remained unmatched. CDR3 DNA: TGTGCCAGCAGCCAAGATCACACAGGGACAGGAGGCTACACCTTC. Residues: CASSQDHTGTGGYTF.

The rearrangement uses TRBV5-8 and TRBJ1-5; 7 bases map to TRBD1. Germline CDR1 and CDR2: SGHTS and YDEGEE. This CDR3 has 15 amino acids. After removal of 4 bases from V and 1 base from J, the junction contained 5 bases not matched to a gene. The CDR3 DNA follows: TGTGCCAGCAGCGGGGACAGTTTCAGCAATCAGCCCCAGCATTTT. Encoded protein: CASSGDSFSNQPQHF.

This chain uses TRBV3-1 (or the pseudogene TRBV3-2) with TRBJ2-1; 13 bases are a match to TRBD2. The CDR3 extends over 18 amino acids. Germline CDR1 LGHDT, CDR2 YNNKEL (reference sequence). J was trimmed by 9 bases and V by 3 bases; bases with no gene match: 14. DNA for the CDR3: TGTGCCAGCAGCCACCTATCGGAGACTAGCGGGAGGTTGGGTGAGCAGTTCTTC. Protein: CASSHLSETSGRLGEQFF.

The rearrangement uses TRBV29-1 and TRBJ2-2, with D possibly TRBD1 on 5 matching bases. Trimming shortened V by 0 bases and J by 6 bases, and 11 bases separated the two germline ends. Germline V gene data show CDR1 as SQVTM and CDR2 as ANQGSEA. CDR3 length: 14 amino acids. The CDR3 is CSVEDLGAAGELFF. As DNA, the CDR3 is TGCAGCGTTGAAGATCTAGGGGCAGCCGGGGAGCTGTTTTTT.

The V and J genes are TRBV7-2 and TRBJ2-7; TRBD2 matches at 8 bases. Germline CDR1 is SGHTA and CDR2 is FQGNSA. There are 13 residues in the CDR3. V shed 5 bases and J 4 bases; nucleotides not matched to a gene: 4. As DNA, the CDR3 is TGTGCCAGCAGCCCGGGACTAGGTTACGAGCAGTACTTC. This codes for CASSPGLGYEQYF.

The chain has TRBV6-5 and TRBJ1-3; D might be TRBD1 (5 bases). CDR3 length: 15 amino acids. The germline V and J ends were trimmed by 8 bases and 8 bases, with 22 bases remaining between them. Germline loops: CDR1 MNHEY, CDR2 SVGAGI. CDR3 sequence (DNA): TGTGCCAGCCTCTCTCACCAGGGCGCCTGGGACACCATATATTTT. Its protein is CASLSHQGAWDTIYF.

The gene calls are TRBV13 and TRBJ2-5; 7 bases map to TRBD1. Germline trimming cut 4 bases from V and 3 bases from J; bases unmatched to any gene: 8. CDR1 PRHDT and CDR2 FYEKMQ come from the germline V gene (reference sequence). The CDR3 is 15 residues long. In DNA form, the CDR3 reads TGTGCCAGCAGCTCCGGGACAGTGAGGAAAGAGACCCAGTACTTC. Amino acid sequence: CASSSGTVRKETQYF.

The V and J genes are TRBV7-2 and TRBJ2-2, with a possible D match to TRBD1 (6 bases). CDR3 length equals 14 residues. Germline V gives CDR1 SGHTA, CDR2 FQGNSA. V was shortened by 4 bases and J by 8 bases, with 14 bases between the two germline ends. CDR3 sequence reads: CASSSGQIKGELFF. DNA for the CDR3: TGTGCCAGCAGCTCCGGACAGATTAAGGGGGAGCTGTTTTTT.

The rearrangement uses TRBV19 and TRBJ1-1; 7 nucleotides align to TRBD1. This CDR3 has 14 residues. Germline V gene data show CDR1 as LNHDA and CDR2 as SQIVND (reference sequence). Trimming cost V 7 bases and J 1 base; bases outside gene matches: 6. DNA for the CDR3: TGTGCCAGTAATGGAGGGGGCTGGAACACTGAAGCTTTCTTT. Protein: CASNGGGWNTEAFF.

In regard to this clone: Other DNA sequences from this sample encode an identical CDR3 as well. This CDR3 is CASSSLSYNEQFF. The CDR3, as DNA: TGTGCCAGCAGTTCCCTGTCCTACAATGAGCAGTTCTTC. The chain uses TRBV6-5 and TRBJ2-1; D is uncertain. V was shortened by 4 bases and J by 1 base, with 5 bases between the two germline ends. Germline V gene sequence: CDR1 MNHEY, CDR2 SVGAGI. This CDR3 comprises 13 residues.

The chain couples TRBV11-2 to TRBJ2-1; D is unresolved. This CDR3 has 13 residues. The germline V and J ends were trimmed by 0 bases and 10 bases, with 10 bases remaining between them. CDR1 SGHAT and CDR2 FQNNGV come from the germline V gene. In nucleotides, the CDR3 is TGTGCCAGCAGCTTAGATACCCAGATCGAGCAGTTCTTC. This codes for CASSLDTQIEQFF.

The V call is TRBV19, the J call TRBJ2-7; 10 bases agree with TRBD1. The CDR3 consists of 13 residues. The trim removed 10 bases at V and 3 bases at J, leaving 6 bases unmatched. Looked up from germline, CDR1 is LNHDA and CDR2 is SQIVND (reference sequence). This CDR3 is CATQTGGGYEQYF. In nucleotides, the CDR3 is TGTGCCACCCAGACAGGGGGCGGCTACGAGCAGTACTTC.

The rearrangement links TRBV11-2 to TRBJ2-7, with 14 bases identical to TRBD2. The CDR3 covers 16 residues. V dropped 5 bases and J dropped 3; count of bases not matched to a gene: 6. Germline loops: CDR1 SGHAT, CDR2 FQNNGV. The CDR3: CASSARLAGGIYEQYF. In DNA, the CDR3 is TGTGCCAGCAGCGCCCGACTAGCGGGAGGGATCTACGAGCAGTACTTC.

This chain connects TRBV19 to TRBJ2-1; D is perhaps TRBD1 (6 bases). The CDR3 spans 15 residues. Per germline, CDR1 LNHDA and CDR2 SQIVND (reference sequence). V was shortened by 0 bases and J by 7 bases, with 13 bases between the two germline ends. The CDR3 nucleotides read TGTGCCAGTAGTATAGATCCGGCGAGGGGGAATGAGCAGTTCTTC. Its protein product is CASSIDPARGNEQFF.

This clone was counted once. The V and J genes are TRBV5-8 and TRBJ1-3; D gene unclear. V was pared by 0 bases and J by 9 bases, with 7 bases between. The CDR3 totals 12 residues. The germline CDR1 and CDR2 sequences are SGHTS and YDEGEE. CDR3 in DNA: TGTGCCAGCAGCTTGGTTAAGCGCACCATATATTTT. Translation gives CASSLVKRTIYF.

The rearrangement links TRBV25-1 to TRBJ2-7; 8 bases are shared with TRBD1. CDR1 and CDR2 (germline): MGHDK, SYGVNS. V lost 4 bases and J lost 4; bases outside the gene matches: 0. This CDR3 has 12 amino acids. The chain's CDR3 is CASSGQGYEQYF. The DNA for the CDR3 is TGTGCCAGCAGTGGACAGGGGTACGAGCAGTACTTC.

The genes are TRBV7-9 and TRBJ1-3, with TRBD1 identical over 7 bases. This CDR3 is 17 amino acids long. The junction had 11 bases not matched to a gene; V was cut back by 4 bases and J by 2 bases. From germline, CDR1 is SEHNR and CDR2 FQNEAQ (reference sequence). CDR3 loop: CASSWVPGQNAGNTIYF. The CDR3, as DNA: TGTGCCAGCAGCTGGGTTCCGGGACAGAACGCTGGAAACACCATATATTTT.

The V and J genes are TRBV7-8 and TRBJ1-1; D possibly corresponds to TRBD1 (5 bases). CDR1 SGHVS and CDR2 FQNEAQ come from the germline V gene. The germline V and J ends were trimmed by 4 bases and 1 base, with 13 bases remaining between them. This CDR3 has 15 residues. CDR3 residues: CASSSINRRNTEAFF. The CDR3 DNA sequence: TGTGCCAGCAGCTCGATCAACAGGAGGAACACTGAAGCTTTCTTT.

V and J are TRBV6-2 or TRBV6-3 and TRBJ2-5; tentatively, D is TRBD1 (7 bases). In germline, CDR1 is MNHEY, CDR2 SVGEGT. This CDR3 region has 16 residues. V was cut by 2 bases and J by 5 bases, with 18 bases left in between. The DNA for the CDR3 is TGTGCCAGCAGTTACCCAGGGACAGTGGGAGGTGAGACCCAGTACTTC. The encoded protein is CASSYPGTVGGETQYF.

Note on this clone: Other DNA sequences of this sample code for an identical CDR3. The chain combines TRBV6-5 with TRBJ2-7; D uncertain. This CDR3 contains 15 residues. Germline-derived CDR1 and CDR2 are MNHEY and SVGAGI. Trimming left V 0 bases short and J 4 bases short, with 13 bases between. This CDR3 reads CASSYSYRPSYEQYF. As DNA, the CDR3 is TGTGCCAGCAGTTACTCGTACAGACCGTCGTACGAGCAGTACTTC.

The chain couples TRBV11-3 to TRBJ2-4; 7 bases fit TRBD2. The CDR3 runs 18 residues. Looked up from germline, CDR1 is SGHNT and CDR2 is YENEEA. The junction had 9 bases not matched to a gene; V was cut back by 1 base and J by 0 bases. CDR3 amino acids: CASSLGWRERGAKNIQYF. The DNA of the CDR3 is TGTGCCAGCAGCTTAGGGTGGCGGGAGAGGGGAGCCAAAAACATTCAGTACTTC.

The sample holds a few counts of this clone. The chain recombines TRBV12-3 or TRBV12-4 with TRBJ1-5; maybe TRBD1 (5 bases). V was cut by 6 bases and J by 5 bases, with 11 bases left in between. The CDR3 length is 13 residues. The DNA of the CDR3 is TGTGCCAGCAGGGTAAGCAGGGATCAGCCCCAGCATTTT. This sequence encodes CASRVSRDQPQHF.

The J gene is TRBJ1-2, the V gene TRBV7-8; 8 bases agree with TRBD1. V was pared by 5 bases and J by 4 bases, with 6 bases of the junction left unmatched. The CDR3 spans 14 residues. Germline-derived CDR1 and CDR2 are SGHVS and FQNEAQ. The CDR3 sequence: CASSPRTGFYGYTF. CDR3 in DNA: TGTGCCAGCAGCCCTCGGACAGGGTTCTATGGCTACACCTTC.

This clone was recorded once. The chain links TRBV9 to TRBJ2-1; 13 bases fit TRBD2. J lost 8 bases, V lost 0 bases, and 5 bases had no gene match. The germline gives CDR1 SGDLS, CDR2 YYNGEE. The CDR3 is 16 amino acids. The chain's CDR3 is CASSVAPTSGRHEQFF. The CDR3 DNA reads as TGTGCCAGCAGCGTAGCCCCGACTAGCGGGAGGCATGAGCAGTTCTTC. The entire variable domain, with the rest obtained from reference TRBV9 and TRBJ2-1, is as follows: DSGVTQTPKHLITATGQRVTLRCSPRSGDLSVYWYQQSLDQGLQFLIQYYNGEERAKGNILERFSAQQFPDLHSELNLSSLELGDSALYFCASSVAPTSGRHEQFFGPGTRLTVL.

The chain couples TRBV5-1 to TRBJ2-2, with no clear D. This CDR3 has 13 amino acids. V gave up 2 bases and J gave up 6 bases, with 8 bases separating them. Looked up from germline, CDR1 is SGHRS and CDR2 is YFSETQ. Written as DNA, the CDR3 is TGCGCCAGCAGCTTAGAGGTGGCCGGGGAGCTGTTTTTT. Amino acid sequence: CASSLEVAGELFF.